The clone carrying this T cell receptor (beta chain) showed up just once. The data stem from a study of technical replicates of blood from several donors. Germline V gene sequence: CDR1 KGHSH, CDR2 LQKENI. This CDR3 is built from 16 residues. J gave up 1 base and V 3 bases, and 6 bases lay outside the gene matches. The data were produced by immunoSEQ multiplex PCR, yet TCRdb's version contains in-frame clones alone and is incomplete. The data contain tens of thousands of clones, 65% to 90% of them singletons. The sample taken for sequencing was PBMCs. The chain links TRBV18 to TRBJ2-3; 8 nucleotides align to TRBD2. This TCR was sampled from a human donor in good health. Some clones in this sample may be carry-over from other donors' samples. The CDR3 sequence: CASSPRLASRTDTQYF. DNA for the CDR3: TGTGCCAGCTCACCTCGACTAGCGTCGCGCACAGATACGCAGTATTTT.